The clone carrying this T cell receptor beta chain was observed a handful of times. Its antigen is not known. There are 15 residues in the CDR3. V trimming: 4 bases; J trimming: 4 bases; junction bases outside the gene matches: 7. Germline V CDR1 and CDR2: MNHNY, SVGAGI (reference sequence). A multiplex PCR was run with 60 Vbeta primers and 13 Jbeta primers. Produced via immunoSEQ multiplex PCR; TCRdb's table is partial and in-frame only. The profile shows about 120,000 clones, under 90% of them singletons. The data belong to a study of cytomegalovirus exposure and HLA in healthy donors. General observations from the study: When analyzed later, the rates of TCR association showed variation by HLA locus, with DRB1 the most and HLA-C the fewest. Data from an earlier analysis indicated that most TCR beta V segments were productive either about 87% or about 30% of the time. HLA-A and HLA-B allele assignments for most subjects were reportedly predicted accurately using TCR beta sequences.

The sequenced sample was PBMCs. This clonotype originated in a woman in her late teens or twenties in good health and CMV-seronegative. The chain couples TRBV6-6 to TRBJ1-2, with 9 bases identical to TRBD1. The CDR3 region has the DNA TGTGCCAGCAGTTCCCGACAGGGGGGCAGCTATGGCTACACCTTC. The encoded protein is CASSSRQGGSYGYTF.